This entry features one T cell receptor (beta chain) sequence. Its antigen is currently unknown. This specimen comes from a study of shared clonotypes between healthy human individuals. The CDR3 has 15 amino acids. With 10 bases removed from V and 2 bases from J, the gap between germline ends came to 20 bases. The germline CDR1 and CDR2 sequences are SNHLY and FYNNEI. The authors divided CD4+ cells into CD45RA+ naive and CD45RA-negative memory subsets. Samples underwent the assay at deep level. Each cell subset's genomic DNA was divided evenly among several immunoSEQ plates. Generated by immunoSEQ multiplex PCR, the TCRdb table keeps only in-frame clones and is missing some. This table holds about 710,000 clones, 72% found once. Study-level points and caveats: When compared with the clonotypes that were shared by all four sorted-subset donors, the non-shared clonotypes turned out to have lower generation probabilities.

The sequenced material came from memory CD4+ T cells sorted from blood. Subset here: CD45RA-negative fraction. The chain carries TRBV2 and TRBJ1-2; a weak D match, TRBD1 (6 bases). The sequence was obtained from a woman aged 25 to 39 in good health. The CDR3 spells CATEGTRGQNYGYTF. As DNA, the CDR3 is TGTGCCACGGAGGGAACCAGGGGACAAAACTATGGCTACACCTTC.